The 24 T cell receptor beta chains presented below share a single source sample, sequenced in a study of cytomegalovirus exposure and HLA in healthy donors. The PCR used 60 Vbeta and 13 Jbeta primers. Produced via immunoSEQ multiplex PCR; TCRdb's table is partial and in-frame only. The sample records about 110,000 clones, over 65% being singletons. Sequences were obtained from PBMCs. The origin of the receptors is a man in his thirties or forties in good health and CMV-seropositive.

The chain couples TRBV11-2 to TRBJ2-5, with TRBD2 matching 11 bases. Germline assignment: CDR1 SGHAT and CDR2 FQNNGV. The CDR3 is made up of 19 amino acids. Trimming at V came to 4 bases and at J to 4 bases, leaving 17 bases not matched to a gene. Here the CDR3 reads CASSSLVLAGGRHRETQYF. The CDR3 coding sequence is TGTGCCAGCAGCTCCCTTGTGTTAGCGGGGGGGCGTCACCGAGAGACCCAGTACTTC.

The rearrangement links TRBV27 to TRBJ2-5; 7 nucleotides agree with TRBD1. V lost 1 base and J lost 4; bases outside the gene matches: 6. The length of the CDR3 is 15 residues. The germline V gene encodes CDR1 MNHEY and CDR2 SMNVEV (reference sequence). The CDR3 here is CASSLYAGGGETQYF. CDR3 DNA: TGTGCCAGCAGTTTATACGCAGGGGGTGGAGAGACCCAGTACTTC.

This chain connects TRBV29-1 to TRBJ1-2; 10 positions match TRBD1. Germline values: CDR1 SQVTM, CDR2 ANQGSEA. V trimming: 6 bases; J trimming: 5 bases; junction bases outside the gene matches: 6. The CDR3 has 13 residues. This CDR3 is CSVDRDRGYGYTF. The CDR3 DNA reads TGCAGCGTAGACCGGGACAGGGGATATGGCTACACCTTC. The entire variable domain, with the rest obtained from reference TRBV29-1 and TRBJ1-2, is as follows: SAVISQKPSRDICQRGTSLTIQCQVDSQVTMMFWYRQQPGQSLTLIATANQGSEATYESGFVIDKFPISRPNLTFSTLTVSNMSPEDSSIYLCSVDRDRGYGYTFGSGTRLTVV.

This clone was seen more than once but under ten times. This CDR3 reads CASTNTDTQYF. In nucleotides, the CDR3 is TGTGCCAGCACCAACACAGATACGCAGTATTTT. The chain uses TRBV13 and TRBJ2-3, with unresolved D. The germline V gene has CDR1 PRHDT and CDR2 FYEKMQ (reference sequence). The V gene lost 7 bases and the J gene lost 2 bases, with 4 bases spanning the gap. This CDR3 region has 11 residues.

The chain employs TRBV4-1 and TRBJ2-3, with TRBD1 as a possible D gene (6 bases). V was pared by 0 bases and J by 4 bases, with 17 bases between. In germline, CDR1 is MGHRA, CDR2 YSYEKL. The CDR3 is 17 residues long. This chain's CDR3 is CASSQDSWLGAPDTQYF. CDR3 bases: TGCGCCAGCAGCCAAGATTCTTGGCTGGGGGCCCCAGATACGCAGTATTTT.

The V and J genes are TRBV27 and TRBJ1-1, with TRBD1 identical over 9 bases. CDR3 length equals 13 residues. V dropped 5 bases and J dropped 7; count of bases not matched to a gene: 5. Germline V gene sequence: CDR1 MNHEY, CDR2 SMNVEV (reference sequence). The CDR3 DNA sequence: TGTGCCAGCAGTGGACAGGGGACTGTTGAAGCTTTCTTT. This encodes CASSGQGTVEAFF.

The chain combines TRBV5-8 with TRBJ2-2; 7 nucleotides line up with TRBD1. The V segment lost 2 bases and the J segment 5 bases; nucleotides outside the gene matches: 6. There are 15 residues in the CDR3. The germline V gene encodes CDR1 SGHTS and CDR2 YDEGEE. CDR3 nucleotides: TGTGCCAGCAGCTTCGACAGGGATCCGACCGGGGAGCTGTTTTTT. This sequence encodes CASSFDRDPTGELFF.

V and J are TRBV2 and TRBJ2-7, with D possibly matching TRBD2 (5 bases). Germline V CDR1 and CDR2: SNHLY, FYNNEI. The V end lost 1 base, the J end lost 2 bases, and 9 bases lay between the germline ends. The CDR3 extends over 14 amino acids. CDR3 nucleotide sequence: TGTGCCAGCAGTGAAGGGGTCGGGACCTACGAGCAGTACTTC. Its translation is CASSEGVGTYEQYF.

V is TRBV19 and J is TRBJ2-7; 8 bases are shared with TRBD1. This CDR3 has 15 amino acids. V lost 7 bases and J lost 0; bases outside the gene matches: 8. The germline gives CDR1 LNHDA, CDR2 SQIVND (reference sequence). The DNA for the CDR3 is TGTGCCAGTAAAGACCGGGACAGGAGCTCCTACGAGCAGTACTTC. It is translated as CASKDRDRSSYEQYF.

V usage is TRBV13 and J usage is TRBJ1-3, with D possibly TRBD1 on 5 matching bases. Germline assignment: CDR1 PRHDT and CDR2 FYEKMQ (reference sequence). CDR3 length: 16 residues. V gave up 7 bases and J gave up 4 bases, with 20 bases separating them. For the CDR3, the DNA is TGTGCCAGCACTCCCGGGGGGGTAAGAGCCGGAAACACCATATATTTT. This codes for CASTPGGVRAGNTIYF.

V gene TRBV7-6 combines with J gene TRBJ2-2; 9 bases line up with TRBD1. The CDR3 spans 15 residues. The germline V gene has CDR1 SGHVS and CDR2 FNYEAQ. After removal of 5 bases from V and 5 bases from J, the junction contained 6 bases not matched to a gene. The CDR3: CASSPTDRGTGELFF. CDR3 in DNA: TGTGCCAGCAGCCCAACCGACAGGGGGACCGGGGAGCTGTTTTTT.

In its sample, this clone was seen a few times. The V gene is TRBV2, the J gene TRBJ2-5, with 9 bases aligning to TRBD1. The DNA end is a closer match to TRBJ2-7, so the J assignment may be wrong. The germline V gene encodes CDR1 SNHLY and CDR2 FYNNEI. This CDR3 region has 13 residues. CDR3 loop: CASRTGGWDEQYF. As DNA, the CDR3 is TGTGCCAGCCGAACAGGGGGCTGGGACGAGCAGTACTTC.

The chain links TRBV19 to TRBJ2-1; 13 bases line up with TRBD2. The V and J ends lost 3 bases and 9 bases, in that order; junction bases with no gene match: 5. The CDR3 has 15 residues. Germline V gene lookup returns CDR1 LNHDA and CDR2 SQIVND (reference sequence). CDR3 sequence: CASSMGLAGLIEQFF. Here the CDR3 DNA reads TGTGCCAGTAGTATGGGACTAGCGGGGCTCATTGAGCAGTTCTTC.

The rearrangement links TRBV14 to TRBJ2-2; D not certain. The V end was cut by 4 bases, the J end by 6 bases, with 9 bases between. Looked up from germline, CDR1 is SGHDN and CDR2 is FVKESK. The CDR3 has 13 residues. The CDR3 nucleotides are TGTGCCAGCAGCCCGTCGCGCCCCGGGGAGCTGTTTTTT. It specifies CASSPSRPGELFF.

The chain combines TRBV27 with TRBJ2-7; 8 positions match TRBD1. The CDR3 runs 13 residues. The V segment lost 5 bases and the J segment 4 bases; nucleotides outside the gene matches: 4. Germline CDR1 MNHEY, CDR2 SMNVEV (reference sequence). This CDR3 is CASSDRGAYEQYF. CDR3 DNA sequence: TGTGCCAGCAGTGACAGGGGCGCATACGAGCAGTACTTC.

This chain joins TRBV5-8 and TRBJ1-2; D possibly corresponds to TRBD1 (6 bases). V dropped 5 bases and J dropped 2 bases, with 10 bases sitting between them. Germline loops: CDR1 SGHTS, CDR2 YDEGEE. The CDR3 extends over 13 amino acids. The CDR3 nucleotides read TGTGCCAGCAGAACTAGGGGGAACTATGGCTACACCTTC. Its translation: CASRTRGNYGYTF. The variable domain in full, with the rest retrieved from reference TRBV5-8 and TRBJ1-2, is EAGVTQSPTHLIKTRGQQATLRCSPISGHTSVYWYQQALGLGLQFLLWYDEGEERNRGNFPPRFSGRQFPNYSSELNVNALELEDSALYLCASRTRGNYGYTFGSGTRLTVV.

The chain has TRBV14 and TRBJ2-7; D is undetermined. CDR1 SGHDN and CDR2 FVKESK come from the germline V gene. The CDR3 sequence is 12 residues long. Trimming left V 4 bases short and J 3 bases short, with 7 bases between. The DNA for the CDR3 is TGTGCCAGCAGCCTGGAGTTCTACGAGCAGTACTTC. Translated: CASSLEFYEQYF.

The chain recombines TRBV15 with TRBJ2-5, with 7 bases identical to TRBD2. From germline, CDR1 is LNHNV and CDR2 YYDKDF (reference sequence). The CDR3 contains 17 residues. Trimming at V came to 0 bases and at J to 0 bases, leaving 7 bases not matched to a gene. CDR3 DNA sequence: TGTGCCACCAGCAGAGATCGAGGAGCGGGGTACCAAGAGACCCAGTACTTC. This translates into CATSRDRGAGYQETQYF. The variable domain in full, with the rest retrieved from reference TRBV15 and TRBJ2-5, is DAMVIQNPRYQVTQFGKPVTLSCSQTLNHNVMYWYQQKSSQAPKLLFHYYDKDFNNEADTPDNFQSRRPNTSFCFLDIRSPGLGDTAMYLCATSRDRGAGYQETQYFGPGTRLLVL.

V gene TRBV6-1 combines with J gene TRBJ1-2; D remains unclear. Deletions cut 6 bases from V and 1 base from J, with 9 bases between. This CDR3 is 13 amino acids long. Germline CDR1 and CDR2: MNHNS and SASEGT. CDR3 sequence reads: CASSLADNYGYTF. DNA of the CDR3: TGTGCCAGCAGCCTCGCAGATAACTATGGCTACACCTTC.

This chain links TRBV15 with TRBJ2-5; D might be TRBD1 (6 bases). The length of the CDR3 is 15 residues. Germline loops: CDR1 LNHNV, CDR2 YYDKDF (reference sequence). Deletions cut 4 bases from V and 0 bases from J, with 12 bases between. DNA for the CDR3: TGTGCCACCAGCACCTGGGACACCAACCAAGAGACCCAGTACTTC. As protein: CATSTWDTNQETQYF.

This clone was seen more than once but under ten times. The CDR3 here is CASSPYDRNERGSTDTQYF. The CDR3 nucleotides are TGTGCCAGCTCACCATACGACCGTAATGAGCGGGGGAGCACAGATACGCAGTATTTT. The V gene is TRBV18, the J gene TRBJ2-3, with TRBD2 identical over 8 bases. V lost 2 bases and J lost 0; bases outside the gene matches: 13. The CDR3 contains 19 residues. Germline V CDR1 and CDR2: KGHSH, LQKENI.

This chain uses TRBV4-3 with TRBJ1-2; 9 positions agree with TRBD1. The CDR3 extends over 14 amino acids. From germline, CDR1 is LGHNA and CDR2 YSLEER. Germline trimming cut 4 bases from V and 2 bases from J; bases unmatched to any gene: 2. This CDR3 is CASSPGTGNYGYTF. The CDR3 DNA reads TGCGCCAGCAGCCCAGGGACAGGGAACTATGGCTACACCTTC.

This clone is deemed medium-sized. The J gene is TRBJ1-1, the V gene TRBV4-3, with D perhaps TRBD1 (6 bases). V dropped 3 bases and J dropped 9 bases, with 26 bases sitting between them. The CDR3 is made up of 17 amino acids. Germline values: CDR1 LGHNA, CDR2 YSLEER. The CDR3 DNA follows: TGCGCCAGCAGCCACACCATCCAAAGGGGGTCAGGGTACAAAGCTTTCTTT. Encoded protein: CASSHTIQRGSGYKAFF.

This clone was counted a single time. The chain joins TRBV7-3 to TRBJ2-2, with 10 bases fitting TRBD2. Trimming took 4 bases from V and 1 from J; bases not matched to a gene: 6. The germline CDR1 and CDR2 sequences are SGHTA and FQGTGA. CDR3 size: 17 residues. This CDR3 reads CASSSEGLAQNTGELFF. The CDR3 DNA is TGTGCCAGCAGCTCAGAGGGACTAGCGCAGAACACCGGGGAGCTGTTTTTT.